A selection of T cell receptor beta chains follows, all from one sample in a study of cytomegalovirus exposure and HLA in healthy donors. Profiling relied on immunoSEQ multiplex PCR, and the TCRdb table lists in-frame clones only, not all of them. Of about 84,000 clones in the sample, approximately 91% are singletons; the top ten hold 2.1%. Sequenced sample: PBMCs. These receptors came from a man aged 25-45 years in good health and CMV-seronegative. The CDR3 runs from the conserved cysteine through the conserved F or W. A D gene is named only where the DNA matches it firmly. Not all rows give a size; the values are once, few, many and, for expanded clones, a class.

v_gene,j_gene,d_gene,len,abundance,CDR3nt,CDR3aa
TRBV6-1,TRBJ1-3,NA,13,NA,TGTGCCAGCAAGATTGTCACAAGAAACACCATATATTTT,CASKIVTRNTIYF
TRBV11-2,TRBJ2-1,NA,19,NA,TGTGCCAGCAGCCCGAGAGGTGGGGTAGCGGTCGAATCCTACAATGAGCAGTTCTTC,CASSPRGGVAVESYNEQFF
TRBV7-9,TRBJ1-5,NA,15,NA,TGTGCCAGCAGCTTTGGGGGGTTGGTAAATCAGCCCCAGCATTTT,CASSFGGLVNQPQHF
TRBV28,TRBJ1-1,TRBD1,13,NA,TGTGCCAGCCTGGGACAGTGGAACACTGAAGCTTTCTTT,CASLGQWNTEAFF
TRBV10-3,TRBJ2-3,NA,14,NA,TGTGCCATCTCGCTAGCGGAGGGGGCAGATACGCAGTATTTT,CAISLAEGADTQYF
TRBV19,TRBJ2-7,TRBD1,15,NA,TGTGCCAGTAGTGCCCGCCGACAGGGCTCCTACGAGCAGTACTTC,CASSARRQGSYEQYF
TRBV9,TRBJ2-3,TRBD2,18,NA,TGTGCCAGCAGCGTAAGTCTAGCGGGGGGCCAGGGATCAGATACGCAGTATTTT,CASSVSLAGGQGSDTQYF
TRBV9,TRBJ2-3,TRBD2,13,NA,TGTGCCAGCAATGGTGGGACTAAAGATACGCAGTATTTT,CASNGGTKDTQYF
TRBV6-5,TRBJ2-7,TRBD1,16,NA,TGTGCCAGCAGTTACTCGGGACAGTTTAACTCCTACGAGCAGTACTTC,CASSYSGQFNSYEQYF
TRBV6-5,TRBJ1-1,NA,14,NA,TGTGCCAGCAGTCCTTTGGGGGCAAACACTGAAGCTTTCTTT,CASSPLGANTEAFF
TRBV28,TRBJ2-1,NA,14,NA,TGTGCCACCAAAGACAGGCTCACCTACAATGAGCAGTTCTTC,CATKDRLTYNEQFF
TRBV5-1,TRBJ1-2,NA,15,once,TGCGCCAGCAGCTTGTCGGGGGAAACAATCTATGGCTACACCTTC,CASSLSGETIYGYTF
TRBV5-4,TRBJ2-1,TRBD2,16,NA,TGTGCCAGCAGCACCTCCGTGGGGACTATAGACGTTGAGCAGTTCTTC,CASSTSVGTIDVEQFF
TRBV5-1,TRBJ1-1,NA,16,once,TGCGCCAGCAGCTTTACAGGGAATTTGCGTGGGACTGAAGCTTTCTTT,CASSFTGNLRGTEAFF
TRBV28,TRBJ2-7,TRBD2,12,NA,TGTGCCAGCAGGCGGGGGGGCCACGAGCAGTACTTC,CASRRGGHEQYF
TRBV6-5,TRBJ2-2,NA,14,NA,TGTGCCAGCAGTTACTCGACTTCGCCCGGGGAGCTGTTTTTT,CASSYSTSPGELFF